The 28 T cell receptor beta chains below come from one sample, sequenced in a study of blood T cell repertoires in COVID-19 (TCRdb year 2020). Receptor amplification or capture employed the immunoSEQ multiplex PCR assay. TCRdb re-hosts the immuneACCESS table, in-frame sequences only. Its copies lack some clones; in the studies checked, an unresolved V gene accounts for under half of them, and the cause for the rest is not known. The sample table lists 70,000 to 85,000 clones, over 85% of them with a count of one. The ten largest clonotypes hold roughly 10% of the sample. The sequenced sample consisted of peripheral blood. The receptors stem from a human donor in a cohort sampled during active COVID-19.

The gene calls are TRBV29-1 and TRBJ2-2; D is perhaps TRBD1 (7 bases). V was pared by 6 bases and J by 7 bases, with 18 bases between. There are 14 residues in the CDR3. Germline V gene data show CDR1 as SQVTM and CDR2 as ANQGSEA. CDR3: CSVAGTEHGGELFF. The CDR3 bases are TGCAGCGTCGCGGGGACAGAACATGGCGGGGAGCTGTTTTTT.

V and J are TRBV5-6 and TRBJ1-6; tentative D call: TRBD1 (5 bases). CDR1 is SGHDT, CDR2 YYEEEE, per germline. The CDR3 length is 15 residues. Between the trimmed V and J ends, which lost 5 bases and 5 bases, there was a span of 14 bases. CDR3 nucleotide sequence: TGTGCCAGCAGTATCCACGGACATAATAATTCACCCCTCCACTTT. It specifies CASSIHGHNNSPLHF. The full variable domain, its missing parts supplied by reference TRBV5-6 and TRBJ1-6, is DAGVTQSPTHLIKTRGQQVTLRCSPKSGHDTVSWYQQALGQGPQFIFQYYEEEERQRGNFPDRFSGHQFPNYSSELNVNALLLGDSALYLCASSIHGHNNSPLHFGNGTRLTVT.

V and J are TRBV7-8 and TRBJ2-7, with TRBD2 matching 14 bases. This CDR3 contains 16 residues. Per the germline V gene, CDR1 is SGHVS and CDR2 is FQNEAQ. Unmatched junction bases numbered 7, after V lost 5 bases and J lost 4 bases. CDR3: CASSPAGTSGSYEQYF. CDR3 in DNA: TGTGCCAGCAGCCCTGCCGGGACTAGCGGGAGTTACGAGCAGTACTTC.

The CDR3 is CASSGDPTDTQYF. The CDR3 bases are TGTGCCAGCAGCGGAGATCCCACAGATACGCAGTATTTT. The genes are TRBV7-3 and TRBJ2-3; D ambiguous. Germline-derived CDR1 and CDR2 are SGHTA and FQGTGA. V lost 5 bases, J lost 2 bases, and 8 bases lay in between. The CDR3 is 13 amino acids.

V usage is TRBV14 and J usage is TRBJ2-7; D perhaps matches TRBD2 (7 bases). V shed 3 bases and J shed 7 bases, with 13 bases lying between them. The CDR3 has 13 residues. From germline, CDR1 is SGHDN and CDR2 FVKESK. CDR3: CASSQGGRGEQYF. As DNA, the CDR3 is TGTGCCAGCAGCCAGGGGGGGCGCGGGGAGCAGTACTTC.

This clone was seen a single time. V usage is TRBV30 and J usage is TRBJ2-3; 8 bases line up with TRBD1. Trimming took 5 bases from V and 3 from J; bases not matched to a gene: 4. CDR1 and CDR2 from the germline V gene are GTSNPN and SVGIG (reference sequence). This CDR3 has 13 amino acids. This chain's CDR3 is CAWDRGRTDTQYF. CDR3 DNA sequence: TGTGCCTGGGACAGGGGCCGGACAGATACGCAGTATTTT. The entire variable domain, with the rest obtained from reference TRBV30 and TRBJ2-3, is as follows: SQTIHQWPATLVQPVGSPLSLECTVEGTSNPNLYWYRQAAGRGLQLLFYSVGIGQISSEVPQNLSASRPQDRQFILSSKKLLLSDSGFYLCAWDRGRTDTQYFGPGTRLTVL.

Note on this clone: Relative to the germline gene, one junction end is altered; a read error may explain this. The chain joins TRBV6-6 to TRBJ1-5, with D unresolved. The CDR3 is 16 amino acids. Per the germline V gene, CDR1 is MNHNY and CDR2 is SVGAGI (reference sequence). The CDR3 protein is CASRYSFLSSNQPQHF. The CDR3 bases are TGTGCCAGCAGGTACTCCTTTCTATCGAGCAATCAGCCCCAGCATTTT.

In this sample, this clone turned up once. The chain couples TRBV5-1 to TRBJ2-1; the match to TRBD2 covers 7 bases. Per the germline V gene, CDR1 is SGHRS and CDR2 is YFSETQ. The CDR3 has 17 amino acids. After removal of 4 bases from V and 8 bases from J, the junction contained 18 bases not matched to a gene. This chain's CDR3 is CASSRPNGRPFSDEQFF. CDR3 in DNA: TGCGCCAGCAGCCGCCCCAACGGGAGGCCCTTCTCCGATGAGCAGTTCTTC.

The chain recombines TRBV28 with TRBJ2-1; 13 bases align to TRBD2. Losses at the gene ends were 5 bases for V and 0 bases for J; bases not matched to a gene: 4. Germline CDR1 is MDHEN and CDR2 is SYDVKM. This CDR3 has 17 amino acids. The CDR3 nucleotides are TGTGCCAGCAGTGCAGGACTAGCGGGAGTCTCCTACAATGAGCAGTTCTTC. Translating gives CASSAGLAGVSYNEQFF.

This sequence joins TRBV7-9 and TRBJ2-5, with TRBD1 as a possible D gene (7 bases). Trimming pared 5 bases from V and 5 bases from J, leaving 27 bases between. This CDR3 spans 18 amino acids. Looked up from germline, CDR1 is SEHNR and CDR2 is FQNEAQ (reference sequence). The CDR3 sequence: CASSKGGYGGAGGETQYF. CDR3 bases: TGTGCCAGCAGCAAAGGGGGCTATGGCGGGGCCGGTGGGGAGACCCAGTACTTC.

This chain links TRBV25-1 with TRBJ1-4, with 10 bases lining up with TRBD1. The germline gives CDR1 MGHDK, CDR2 SYGVNS. The CDR3 runs to 14 residues. With 6 bases clipped from V and 7 bases from J, the junction kept 5 bases outside the gene matches. Written as DNA, the CDR3 is TGTGCCAGCAGGGGGGACAGGGGTACTGAAAAACTGTTTTTT. Protein: CASRGDRGTEKLFF.

This clone was detected a few times. This chain joins TRBV5-4 and TRBJ2-7; possibly TRBD2 for D (5 bases). V lost 4 bases to trimming and J lost 4 bases, with 24 bases between them. This CDR3 has 17 amino acids. CDR1 and CDR2 (germline): SGHNT, YYREEE (reference sequence). CDR3 bases: TGTGCCAGCAGCCCCCCAGGACTTCGAACGAATGATTACGAGCAGTACTTC. Translation gives CASSPPGLRTNDYEQYF.

The V and J genes are TRBV7-2 and TRBJ2-1; D gene ambiguous. Between the trimmed V and J ends, which lost 6 bases and 8 bases, there was a span of 11 bases. CDR1 and CDR2 (germline): SGHTA, FQGNSA. The CDR3 loop spans 12 amino acids. The CDR3 reads CASSRYEYEQFF. CDR3 sequence (DNA): TGTGCCAGCAGTCGCTACGAGTATGAGCAGTTCTTC.

The V and J genes are TRBV28 and TRBJ2-1, with a possible D match to TRBD1 (6 bases). Between the trimmed V and J ends, which lost 2 bases and 0 bases, there was a span of 14 bases. CDR3 length equals 17 residues. Germline-derived CDR1 and CDR2 are MDHEN and SYDVKM. The DNA of the CDR3 is TGTGCCAGCAGTTTAAGGTCCCAGGGGAGCTCCTACAATGAGCAGTTCTTC. Its protein is CASSLRSQGSSYNEQFF. Using reference TRBV28 and TRBJ2-1 for the parts outside the CDR3, the full variable domain is DVKVTQSSRYLVKRTGEKVFLECVQDMDHENMFWYRQDPGLGLRLIYFSYDVKMKEKGDIPEGYSVSREKKERFSLILESASTNQTSMYLCASSLRSQGSSYNEQFFGPGTRLTVL.

V usage is TRBV20-1 and J usage is TRBJ1-1; 8 nucleotides line up with TRBD1. The CDR3 loop spans 11 amino acids. V gave up 8 bases and J gave up 10 bases; unmatched junction bases: 9. Germline CDR1 and CDR2: DFQATT and SNEGSKA (reference sequence). CDR3 sequence reads: CSLQGGERAFF. The CDR3 bases are TGCAGTTTACAGGGGGGAGAGAGAGCTTTCTTT.

The rearrangement uses TRBV28 and TRBJ2-7; TRBD1 might be the D (5 bases). The ends were cut back, 9 bases at V and 6 bases at J, with 18 bases in the middle. CDR1 is MDHEN, CDR2 SYDVKM, per germline. The CDR3 runs to 13 residues. This CDR3 reads CASNGQGISEQYF. CDR3 bases: TGTGCCAGTAACGGGCAGGGAATATCCGAGCAGTACTTC.

The CDR3 nucleotides read TGTGCCAGCAGCGGTAGCGGGAGGAGAGGAACCCAGTACTTC. Encoded protein: CASSGSGRRGTQYF. The chain uses TRBV7-3 and TRBJ2-5; TRBD2 matches at 10 bases. V was clipped by 5 bases and J by 8 bases; unmatched bases: 8. The CDR3 sequence is 14 residues long. Germline V CDR1 and CDR2: SGHTA, FQGTGA.

The V and J genes are TRBV18 and TRBJ2-3, with D possibly TRBD1 on 7 matching bases. Trimming left V 3 bases short and J 4 bases short, with 17 bases between. The germline V gene encodes CDR1 KGHSH and CDR2 LQKENI. CDR3 length: 16 amino acids. As DNA, the CDR3 is TGTGCCAGCTCACCGTCCGGCGGAGGGGGCGCAGATACGCAGTATTTT. Its translation: CASSPSGGGGADTQYF.

The V gene is TRBV28, the J gene TRBJ2-7; 10 nucleotides align to TRBD1. The CDR3 sequence is 16 residues long. Germline V gives CDR1 MDHEN, CDR2 SYDVKM. The V segment lost 2 bases and the J segment 4 bases; nucleotides outside the gene matches: 8. The CDR3 coding sequence is TGTGCCAGCAGTTTAAGGGGGACAGGGGAGTTGTACGAGCAGTACTTC. This translates into CASSLRGTGELYEQYF.

This clone was recorded only once. The chain's CDR3 is CSVEGTSGYTF. Written as DNA, the CDR3 is TGCAGCGTTGAAGGGACATCTGGCTACACCTTC. This chain joins TRBV29-1 and TRBJ1-2; a weak D match, TRBD1 (5 bases). Trimming removed 1 base at V and 7 bases at J, with 7 bases between. Germline-derived CDR1 and CDR2 are SQVTM and ANQGSEA. The CDR3 consists of 11 residues.

The chain combines TRBV5-1 with TRBJ2-2; D is undetermined. V shed 0 bases and J shed 5 bases, with 11 bases lying between them. CDR1 is SGHRS, CDR2 YFSETQ, per germline. The CDR3 contains 15 residues. In DNA, the CDR3 is TGCGCCAGCAGCTTGGGCCCTATGACAACCGGGGAGCTGTTTTTT. It codes for CASSLGPMTTGELFF.

A single count supports this clone. DNA for the CDR3: TGCGCCAGCAGCCCCCGGGCTAGCGGTTTAACCTACAATGAGCAGTTCTTC. Protein: CASSPRASGLTYNEQFF. The chain links TRBV4-3 to TRBJ2-1; 7 bases agree with TRBD2. The germline gives CDR1 LGHNA, CDR2 YSLEER. V was pared by 4 bases and J by 2 bases, with 11 bases of the junction left unmatched. The CDR3 runs 17 residues.

The genes are TRBV19 and TRBJ1-1, with D uncertain. The CDR3 has 12 amino acids. The germline V and J ends were trimmed by 4 bases and 9 bases, with 12 bases remaining between them. Per the germline V gene, CDR1 is LNHDA and CDR2 is SQIVND (reference sequence). The CDR3 sequence: CASSSLRAQAFF. CDR3 sequence (DNA): TGTGCCAGTAGTAGCCTTCGAGCCCAAGCTTTCTTT.

The chain joins TRBV29-1 to TRBJ1-1, with D perhaps TRBD1 (5 bases). Germline lookup yields CDR1 SQVTM and CDR2 ANQGSEA. CDR3 size: 14 residues. Between the trimmed V and J ends, which lost 2 bases and 4 bases, there was a span of 14 bases. CDR3 nucleotide sequence: TGCAGCGTTGAACGCTGGCAGGGAACCACTGAAGCTTTCTTT. Its translation is CSVERWQGTTEAFF.

The chain recombines TRBV2 with TRBJ2-7; 10 bases are a match to TRBD2. With V trimmed by 3 bases and J by 3 bases, 8 bases remained unmatched. The CDR3 is 16 residues long. The germline CDR1 and CDR2 sequences are SNHLY and FYNNEI. CDR3 bases: TGTGCCAGCAGTGAGGGTAGCGGGAGGCTGTACTACGAGCAGTACTTC. It specifies CASSEGSGRLYYEQYF.

In this sample, this clone turned up a few times. The chain recombines TRBV19 with TRBJ1-5; 7 bases match TRBD1. This CDR3 has 16 amino acids. With V trimmed by 3 bases and J by 2 bases, 7 bases remained unmatched. Germline V gives CDR1 LNHDA, CDR2 SQIVND (reference sequence). Written as DNA, the CDR3 is TGTGCCAGTAGTATTACAGGGGCTCGGGGCAATCAGCCCCAGCATTTT. Its translation is CASSITGARGNQPQHF.

The table lists this clone with a count of one. CDR3 DNA sequence: TGTGCCAGTAGTTTTGGACAGGACTACGAGCAGTACTTC. Encoded protein: CASSFGQDYEQYF. This chain links TRBV19 with TRBJ2-7; TRBD1 aligns across 7 bases. The CDR3 is 13 amino acids. V lost 5 bases to trimming and J lost 3 bases; unmatched junction nucleotides: 4. Germline-derived CDR1 and CDR2 are LNHDA and SQIVND (reference sequence).

The chain couples TRBV2 to TRBJ2-3; tentative D call: TRBD1 (6 bases). Trimming removed 6 bases at V and 0 bases at J, with 10 bases between. Germline assignment: CDR1 SNHLY and CDR2 FYNNEI. This CDR3 is built from 14 residues. Here the CDR3 reads CASRRDRSTDTQYF. The DNA for the CDR3 is TGTGCCAGCAGAAGAGACAGGAGCACAGATACGCAGTATTTT.